This T cell receptor beta chain was obtained from a study of shared clonotypes between healthy human individuals. Assay runs were performed at deep level. Using immunoSEQ multiplex PCR, the repertoire was profiled, and TCRdb retains in-frame clones only, with some absent. The table lists 730,000 or so clones, about 78% of them singletons. Per the germline V gene, CDR1 is SGHAT and CDR2 is FQNNGV. This CDR3 spans 16 amino acids. With V trimmed by 6 bases and J by 3 bases, 8 bases remained unmatched. This TCR was sampled from a woman aged 30 to 39 in good health. The gene calls are TRBV11-2 and TRBJ1-4, with 9 bases that match TRBD1. The sequencing input was memory CD4+ T cells sorted from blood. Subset: CD45RA-negative fraction. For the CDR3, the DNA is TGTGCCAGCAGGGGGACAGGGTCTAGACCTAATGAAAAACTGTTTTTT. Translated, it gives CASRGTGSRPNEKLFF.